Listed here are 27 T cell receptor beta chains from one sample, sequenced in a study of shared clonotypes between healthy human individuals. Naive CD8 populations comprised CD45RO-negative cells positively selected for CCR7, excluding terminally differentiated effector memory CD45RA+ cells. The data were produced by immunoSEQ multiplex PCR, yet TCRdb's version contains in-frame clones alone and is incomplete. The table lists about 2 million clones, roughly 94% of them singletons. The source material was naive CD8+ T cells sorted from blood. The source of these receptors is a man aged 18-30 years in good health.

This chain joins TRBV7-9 and TRBJ1-2; D gene unclear. The germline CDR1 and CDR2 sequences are SEHNR and FQNEAQ (reference sequence). The V gene lost 5 bases and the J gene lost 4 bases, with 14 bases spanning the gap. The CDR3 length is 14 residues. CDR3 loop: CASSLAPVSYGYTF. The CDR3 DNA sequence: TGTGCCAGCAGCCTGGCGCCAGTAAGCTATGGCTACACCTTC.

The gene calls are TRBV7-3 and TRBJ2-1, with 10 bases lining up with TRBD1. The V and J ends lost 5 bases and 2 bases, in that order; junction bases with no gene match: 3. From germline, CDR1 is SGHTA and CDR2 FQGTGA. The CDR3 loop spans 15 amino acids. As DNA, the CDR3 is TGTGCCAGCAGCCGAGGGACAGGGGCCTACAATGAGCAGTTCTTC. Protein product: CASSRGTGAYNEQFF. The entire variable domain, with the rest obtained from reference TRBV7-3 and TRBJ2-1, is as follows: GAGVSQTPSNKVTEKGKYVELRCDPISGHTALYWYRQSLGQGPEFLIYFQGTGAADDSGLPNDRFFAVRPEGSVSTLKIQRTERGDSAVYLCASSRGTGAYNEQFFGPGTRLTVL.

This clone is a singleton in its sample. This rearrangement joins TRBV27 to TRBJ2-6; D ambiguous. There are 16 residues in the CDR3. The V gene lost 3 bases and the J gene lost 1 base, with 10 bases spanning the gap. Germline lookup yields CDR1 MNHEY and CDR2 SMNVEV (reference sequence). CDR3: CASSFAASSGANVLTF. In DNA form, the CDR3 reads TGTGCCAGCAGTTTCGCGGCCTCATCTGGGGCCAACGTCCTGACTTTC.

The chain joins TRBV5-8 to TRBJ1-1; 7 nucleotides line up with TRBD1. Germline CDR1 reads SGHTS; CDR2 reads YDEGEE. V trimming: 5 bases; J trimming: 1 base; junction bases outside the gene matches: 8. CDR3 length: 15 amino acids. DNA for the CDR3: TGTGCCAGCAGTTGGCTGACAGGGACGAACACTGAAGCTTTCTTT. It translates to CASSWLTGTNTEAFF.

This chain links TRBV6-6 with TRBJ2-5; 7 bases match TRBD1. CDR3 length equals 15 residues. Germline V gives CDR1 MNHNY, CDR2 SVGAGI (reference sequence). The J segment lost 0 bases and the V segment lost 5 bases, leaving 6 bases of the junction unmatched. The CDR3 DNA follows: TGTGCCAGCAGTGCCGACAGGGAGTACCAAGAGACCCAGTACTTC. Its protein is CASSADREYQETQYF.

This chain uses TRBV6-1 with TRBJ2-7, with a tentative D call TRBD1 (6 bases). V shed 5 bases and J shed 4 bases, with 15 bases lying between them. Germline CDR1 is MNHNS and CDR2 is SASEGT. This CDR3 region has 14 residues. This CDR3 reads CASSPRGGEYEQYF. The CDR3 nucleotides read TGTGCCAGCAGTCCCCGAGGGGGAGAGTACGAGCAGTACTTC.

This chain connects TRBV7-2 to TRBJ2-7, with unresolved D. The germline V and J ends were trimmed by 8 bases and 4 bases, with 15 bases remaining between them. Germline values: CDR1 SGHTA, CDR2 FQGNSA. This CDR3 has 13 residues. In nucleotides, the CDR3 is TGTGCCAGCTCTCTGGCCCCGAGGTACGAGCAGTACTTC. The encoded protein is CASSLAPRYEQYF.

The V gene is TRBV10-2, the J gene TRBJ2-7, with TRBD1 matching 7 bases. CDR3 length equals 17 residues. Germline CDR1 and CDR2: WSHSY and SAAADI. With 3 bases clipped from V and 4 bases from J, the junction kept 15 bases outside the gene matches. CDR3 in amino acids: CASSDYLEGQAFYEQYF. The CDR3 DNA reads TGCGCCAGCAGTGACTATTTGGAAGGACAGGCCTTTTACGAGCAGTACTTC.

This sequence joins TRBV5-1 and TRBJ2-7, with 7 bases aligning to TRBD1. V dropped 0 bases and J dropped 5; count of bases not matched to a gene: 11. Germline V lookup: CDR1 SGHRS, CDR2 YFSETQ. The CDR3 is 16 amino acids. CDR3 in DNA: TGCGCCAGCAGCTTGGGGGAACAGGGGTTCTGGGACGAGCAGTACTTC. This encodes CASSLGEQGFWDEQYF.

The V gene is TRBV7-3, the J gene TRBJ2-5; 9 nucleotides align to TRBD2. Germline V gene sequence: CDR1 SGHTA, CDR2 FQGTGA. V trimming: 4 bases; J trimming: 1 base; junction bases outside the gene matches: 1. The CDR3 runs to 14 residues. The CDR3 sequence is CASSSTSGQETQYF. Written as DNA, the CDR3 is TGTGCCAGCAGCTCGACTAGCGGCCAAGAGACCCAGTACTTC. The full variable domain, its missing parts supplied by reference TRBV7-3 and TRBJ2-5, is GAGVSQTPSNKVTEKGKYVELRCDPISGHTALYWYRQSLGQGPEFLIYFQGTGAADDSGLPNDRFFAVRPEGSVSTLKIQRTERGDSAVYLCASSSTSGQETQYFGPGTRLLVL.

V gene TRBV5-4 combines with J gene TRBJ1-1, with D uncertain. Per the germline V gene, CDR1 is SGHNT and CDR2 is YYREEE (reference sequence). Between the trimmed V and J ends, which lost 4 bases and 0 bases, there was a span of 10 bases. The CDR3 runs to 14 residues. CDR3: CASSQIGMNTEAFF. CDR3 in DNA: TGTGCCAGCAGCCAGATCGGAATGAACACTGAAGCTTTCTTT.

The rearrangement uses TRBV19 and TRBJ1-2, with no clear D. This CDR3 has 16 residues. Deletions cut 0 bases from V and 3 bases from J, with 14 bases between. CDR1 is LNHDA, CDR2 SQIVND, per germline (reference sequence). This chain's CDR3 is CASSIDLEDLDYGYTF. The CDR3 DNA sequence: TGTGCCAGTAGTATAGACCTGGAGGATTTGGACTATGGCTACACCTTC. Supplemented by reference TRBV19 and TRBJ1-2, the full variable domain reads DGGITQSPKYLFRKEGQNVTLSCEQNLNHDAMYWYRQDPGQGLRLIYYSQIVNDFQKGDIAEGYSVSREKKESFPLTVTSAQKNPTAFYLCASSIDLEDLDYGYTFGSGTRLTVV.

This chain uses TRBV5-1 with TRBJ2-7, with 7 nucleotides matching TRBD1. Germline V gene data show CDR1 as SGHRS and CDR2 as YFSETQ. V shed 0 bases and J 3 bases; nucleotides not matched to a gene: 6. The length of the CDR3 is 15 residues. The CDR3 nucleotides read TGCGCCAGCAGCTTGGAGATGACAGGGCGCTACGAGCAGTACTTC. Translating it yields CASSLEMTGRYEQYF.

The count of this clone is one. The rearrangement joins TRBV6-5 to TRBJ1-6; D remains unclear. Germline values: CDR1 MNHEY, CDR2 SVGAGI. The CDR3 spans 14 residues. Trimming stripped 2 bases from V and 7 bases from J, with 9 bases between. DNA for the CDR3: TGTGCCAGCAGTTACGGATTACCAAATTCACCCCTCCACTTT. Its protein product is CASSYGLPNSPLHF.

J is TRBJ2-7 and V is TRBV2, with D unresolved. V was pared by 7 bases and J by 5 bases, with 12 bases between. The CDR3 has 12 amino acids. CDR1 is SNHLY, CDR2 FYNNEI, per germline. CDR3 amino acids: CASIYLGNEQYF. The CDR3, as DNA: TGTGCCAGCATTTACTTGGGTAACGAGCAGTACTTC.

The chain carries TRBV28 and TRBJ1-4, with D uncertain. The V gene's germline CDR1 is MDHEN and CDR2 SYDVKM. The V gene lost 5 bases and the J gene lost 8 bases, with 15 bases spanning the gap. This CDR3 contains 14 residues. CDR3 sequence (DNA): TGTGCCAGCAGTCGTAGCGCGGCCGGCGAAAAACTGTTTTTT. This encodes CASSRSAAGEKLFF.

The chain has TRBV14 and TRBJ1-1; D possibly corresponds to TRBD1 (5 bases). The CDR3 length is 15 residues. In germline, CDR1 is SGHDN, CDR2 FVKESK. Trimming cost V 1 base and J 0 bases, with 9 bases left between them. CDR3 nucleotides: TGTGCCAGCAGCCAAGTTCAGGGCATGAACACTGAAGCTTTCTTT. This codes for CASSQVQGMNTEAFF.

This chain joins TRBV9 and TRBJ1-2; 7 nucleotides line up with TRBD1. The CDR3 is made up of 19 amino acids. V lost 0 bases, J lost 3 bases, and 17 bases stayed unmatched. Germline lookup yields CDR1 SGDLS and CDR2 YYNGEE. The CDR3 DNA is TGTGCCAGCAGCGTAGCAGAAAGGGGGCCAAGGAGAAGGGACTATGGCTACACCTTC. It encodes CASSVAERGPRRRDYGYTF.

The V gene is TRBV19, the J gene TRBJ1-1; the D gene is possibly TRBD1 (6 bases). CDR1 is LNHDA, CDR2 SQIVND, per germline (reference sequence). The CDR3 is 16 amino acids. Trimming stripped 3 bases from V and 1 base from J, with 15 bases between. The CDR3 region is CASSIRTEPRNTEAFF. Here the CDR3 DNA reads TGTGCCAGTAGTATTCGGACAGAGCCTCGGAACACTGAAGCTTTCTTT.

The chain employs TRBV13 and TRBJ2-3; tentative D call: TRBD2 (5 bases). This CDR3 spans 17 amino acids. In germline, CDR1 is PRHDT, CDR2 FYEKMQ (reference sequence). Trimming took 5 bases from V and 6 from J, leaving 24 bases between them. The CDR3 DNA is TGTGCCAGCAGCGGCCTCTATGCCGGCCTGAGGGTGGATACGCAGTATTTT. It yields the protein CASSGLYAGLRVDTQYF.

V gene TRBV25-1 combines with J gene TRBJ1-5; possibly TRBD1 for D (6 bases). CDR1 MGHDK and CDR2 SYGVNS come from the germline V gene. This CDR3 is built from 14 residues. V gave up 3 bases and J gave up 5 bases, with 11 bases separating them. DNA for the CDR3: TGTGCCAGCAGTGATGGGGACATTGATCAGCCCCAGCATTTT. Amino acids: CASSDGDIDQPQHF.

The chain joins TRBV11-2 to TRBJ2-7, with a weak D call TRBD2 (6 bases). Germline V gene lookup returns CDR1 SGHAT and CDR2 FQNNGV. This CDR3 has 15 amino acids. V dropped 3 bases and J dropped 5 bases, with 17 bases sitting between them. The CDR3 region has the DNA TGTGCCAGCAGCTTCCATCAGCTAGCGAATCACGAGCAGTACTTC. This translates into CASSFHQLANHEQYF.

CDR3 sequence reads: CASSEAAGVTDTQYF. As DNA, the CDR3 is TGTGCCAGCAGCGAGGCCGCAGGGGTAACAGATACGCAGTATTTT. This chain connects TRBV9 to TRBJ2-3; D might be TRBD1 (6 bases). Germline values: CDR1 SGDLS, CDR2 YYNGEE. The CDR3 sequence is 15 residues long. Trimming removed 3 bases from V and 3 bases from J, with 14 bases in between.

The J gene is TRBJ1-1, the V gene TRBV5-6; D may be TRBD1 (5 bases). The CDR3 covers 15 residues. Trimming took 1 base from V and 7 from J, leaving 17 bases between them. Germline CDR1 SGHDT, CDR2 YYEEEE. CDR3 DNA: TGTGCCAGCAGCTTGTTCGACAGCGGGGCCCTTGAAGCTTTCTTT. Amino acids: CASSLFDSGALEAFF.

This clone has only a few counts. The V and J genes are TRBV5-8 and TRBJ1-2; TRBD1 matches at 8 bases. This CDR3 is 14 amino acids long. Per germline, CDR1 SGHTS and CDR2 YDEGEE. Losses at the gene ends were 4 bases for V and 4 bases for J; bases not matched to a gene: 6. CDR3 coding DNA: TGTGCCAGCAGCCGTGACAGGGGTGGCTATGGCTACACCTTC. Protein: CASSRDRGGYGYTF.

J is TRBJ2-7 and V is TRBV10-1; tentative D call: TRBD1 (6 bases). Germline loops: CDR1 WNHNN, CDR2 SYGVQD (reference sequence). This CDR3 spans 13 amino acids. Trimming stripped 3 bases from V and 3 bases from J, with 9 bases between. CDR3 nucleotide sequence: TGCGCCAGCAGTGAATCAGGGGACTACGAGCAGTACTTC. Its protein product is CASSESGDYEQYF.

V is TRBV15 and J is TRBJ1-5; no clear D. The ends were cut back, 0 bases at V and 4 bases at J, with 10 bases in the middle. The CDR3 is 15 amino acids. Germline V gene data show CDR1 as LNHNV and CDR2 as YYDKDF (reference sequence). The CDR3 DNA reads as TGTGCCACCAGCAGAGATTCGGGAACGAATCAGCCCCAGCATTTT. As protein: CATSRDSGTNQPQHF.